Below are 11 T cell receptor beta chains sequenced from a single sample in a study of T cell repertoires in cytomegalovirus infection. TCRdb called the reads again in MiXCR, with one record for every CDR3 protein. The profile shows some 940,000 distinct CDR3 sequences, approximately 33% of them singletons. No cognate antigen is known for these TCRs. The material was cultured CD8+ T cells from PBMCs, obtained from culture after CMV antigen stimulation. The source is a human donor in good health (CMV status not recorded). Some clones in this sample may be carry-over from other donors' samples.

The rearrangement links TRBV7-9 to TRBJ1-1, with D perhaps matching TRBD1 (6 bases). This CDR3 has 14 residues. Germline loops: CDR1 SEHNR, CDR2 FQNEAQ (reference sequence). Deletions cut 10 bases from V and 2 bases from J, with 17 bases between. The CDR3 region is CATGTSGANTEAFF. The CDR3 DNA is TGTGCCACCGGAACTTCGGGGGCCAACACTGAAGCTTTCTTT.

This clonotype appeared many times. V usage is TRBV7-6 and J usage is TRBJ1-6; the D is unclear. This CDR3 has 15 residues. V lost 5 bases and J lost 7, with 15 bases in between. Germline assignment: CDR1 SGHVS and CDR2 FNYEAQ. CDR3 protein: CASSRLGSENSPLHF. The CDR3 DNA sequence: TGTGCCAGCAGCCGTCTGGGCAGCGAAAATTCACCCCTCCACTTT.

The rearrangement uses TRBV4-1 and TRBJ2-1; possibly TRBD1 for D (7 bases). CDR3 length: 16 amino acids. Germline CDR1 is MGHRA and CDR2 is YSYEKL. V lost 3 bases and J lost 4, with 16 bases in between. The CDR3 DNA reads TGCGCCAGCAGCCACTTTATGACAGGGACTTACAATGAGCAGTTCTTC. Protein sequence: CASSHFMTGTYNEQFF.

The rearrangement links TRBV11-2 to TRBJ2-7; D gene uncertain. This CDR3 spans 13 amino acids. The ends were cut back, 6 bases at V and 0 bases at J, with 9 bases in the middle. CDR1 and CDR2 (germline): SGHAT, FQNNGV. The chain's CDR3 is CASRPASSYEQYV. The CDR3 bases are TGTGCCAGCAGACCTGCTTCCTCCTACGAGCAGTACGTC.

This clonotype was counted at least ten times. This chain links TRBV28 with TRBJ2-3; D not resolved. The germline V gene has CDR1 MDHEN and CDR2 SYDVKM. There are 14 residues in the CDR3. V lost 2 bases to trimming and J lost 6 bases, with 12 bases between them. The chain's CDR3 is CASSLGGPWDTQYF. CDR3 nucleotides: TGTGCCAGCAGTTTAGGTGGGCCCTGGGATACGCAGTATTTT.

V is TRBV7-9 and J is TRBJ2-7; maybe TRBD2 (5 bases). V was clipped by 5 bases and J by 5 bases, with 16 bases between them. This CDR3 contains 14 residues. From germline, CDR1 is SEHNR and CDR2 FQNEAQ (reference sequence). DNA for the CDR3: TGTGCCAGCAGCCCCCCCTTCGGGGAGCACGAGCAGTACTTC. As protein: CASSPPFGEHEQYF.

For this clonotype: A much larger clone lies one base from this, so it may be a read error. V and J are TRBV11-1 and TRBJ2-7; 10 positions agree with TRBD2. Germline V gene data show CDR1 as SGHAT and CDR2 as FQDESV (reference sequence). The CDR3 runs to 17 residues. The J segment lost 5 bases and the V segment lost 7 bases, leaving 17 bases of the junction unmatched. The DNA for the CDR3 is TGTGCCAGCAACATCGGACTAGCGGCGAGACGTAGGGACGAGCAGTACTTC. As protein: CASNIGLAARRRDEQYF.

This clonotype was recorded a few times. J is TRBJ1-2 and V is TRBV6-1, with D hard to call. CDR1 and CDR2 (germline): MNHNS, SASEGT. The CDR3 consists of 12 residues. Trimming took off 2 bases at V and 12 bases at J, with 13 bases between the two ends. Here the CDR3 DNA reads TGTGCCAGCAGTGAAATATCTGGGTCGGACACCTTC. Translation: CASSEISGSDTF.

This clonotype was recorded many times. The chain carries TRBV7-6 and TRBJ2-5, with 10 bases matching TRBD2. The CDR3 is 13 residues long. Trimming cost V 3 bases and J 5 bases; bases outside gene matches: 0. Looked up from germline, CDR1 is SGHVS and CDR2 is FNYEAQ. For the CDR3, the DNA is TGTGCCAGCAGCTTTAGCGGGGGGGAGACCCAGTACTTC. Translating it yields CASSFSGGETQYF.

The rearrangement links TRBV15 to TRBJ1-2, with TRBD1 matching over 9 bases. With 3 bases clipped from V and 4 bases from J, the junction kept 12 bases outside the gene matches. The germline V gene encodes CDR1 LNHNV and CDR2 YYDKDF (reference sequence). The CDR3 is made up of 17 amino acids. CDR3 amino acids: CATSSPDRGYISYGYTF. CDR3 nucleotide sequence: TGTGCCACCAGCAGCCCCGACAGGGGGTACATTTCCTATGGCTACACCTTC. Full variable domain (remainder filled in from reference TRBV15 and TRBJ1-2): DAMVIQNPRYQVTQFGKPVTLSCSQTLNHNVMYWYQQKSSQAPKLLFHYYDKDFNNEADTPDNFQSRRPNTSFCFLDIRSPGLGDTAMYLCATSSPDRGYISYGYTFGSGTRLTVV.

To note about this clonotype: A much bigger clone sits one base away, suggesting this may be a read error. This chain connects TRBV7-9 to TRBJ2-7, with 7 bases fitting TRBD1. The CDR3 runs to 16 residues. Per germline, CDR1 SEHNR and CDR2 FQNEAQ (reference sequence). The CDR3, as DNA: TGTGCCAGCAGATTAGGGGTGGGGCAGGGGGTCTACGAGCAGTACGTC. This translates into CASRLGVGQGVYEQYV.